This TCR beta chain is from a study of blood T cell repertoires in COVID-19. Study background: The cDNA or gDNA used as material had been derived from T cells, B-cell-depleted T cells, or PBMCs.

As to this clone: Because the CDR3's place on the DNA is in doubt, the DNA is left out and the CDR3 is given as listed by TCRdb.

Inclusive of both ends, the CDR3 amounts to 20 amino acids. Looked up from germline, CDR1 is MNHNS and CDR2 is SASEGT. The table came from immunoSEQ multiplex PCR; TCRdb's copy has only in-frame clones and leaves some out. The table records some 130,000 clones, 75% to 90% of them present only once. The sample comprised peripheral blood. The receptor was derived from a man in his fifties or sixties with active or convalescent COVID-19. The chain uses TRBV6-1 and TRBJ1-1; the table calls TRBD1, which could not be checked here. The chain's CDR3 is CASSADGVEAFFGQGTRLSF.